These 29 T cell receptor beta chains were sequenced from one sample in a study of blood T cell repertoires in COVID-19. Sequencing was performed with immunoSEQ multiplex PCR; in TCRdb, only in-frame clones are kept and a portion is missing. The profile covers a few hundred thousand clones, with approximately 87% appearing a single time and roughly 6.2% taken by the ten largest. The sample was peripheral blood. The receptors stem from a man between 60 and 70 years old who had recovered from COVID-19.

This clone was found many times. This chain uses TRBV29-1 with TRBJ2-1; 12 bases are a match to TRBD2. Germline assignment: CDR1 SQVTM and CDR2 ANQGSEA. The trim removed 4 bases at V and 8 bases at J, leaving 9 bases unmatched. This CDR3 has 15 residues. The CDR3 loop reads CSVVLLAGGGDEQFF. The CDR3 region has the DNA TGCAGCGTTGTCCTACTAGCGGGAGGAGGCGATGAGCAGTTCTTC.

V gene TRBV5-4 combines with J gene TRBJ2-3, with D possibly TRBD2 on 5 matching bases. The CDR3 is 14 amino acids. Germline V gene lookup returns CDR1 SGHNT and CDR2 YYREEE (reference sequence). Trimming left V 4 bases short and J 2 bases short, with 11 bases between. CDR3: CASSTGIPTDTQYF. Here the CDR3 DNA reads TGTGCCAGCAGCACGGGGATCCCCACAGATACGCAGTATTTT.

The CDR3, as DNA: TGTGCCCGTCAGGGGGCGATCGTCTCCGGGGAGCTGTTTTTT. This codes for CARQGAIVSGELFF. The chain has TRBV30 and TRBJ2-2; TRBD1 agrees at 8 bases. With 8 bases clipped from V and 6 bases from J, the junction kept 11 bases outside the gene matches. Per germline, CDR1 GTSNPN and CDR2 SVGIG (reference sequence). There are 14 residues in the CDR3.

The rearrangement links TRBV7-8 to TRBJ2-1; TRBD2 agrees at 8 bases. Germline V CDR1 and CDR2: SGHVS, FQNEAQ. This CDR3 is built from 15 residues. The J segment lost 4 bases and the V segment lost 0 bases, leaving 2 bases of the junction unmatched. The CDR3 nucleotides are TGTGCCAGCAGCTTAGCCGGGAGGGAGTACAATGAGCAGTTCTTC. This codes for CASSLAGREYNEQFF.

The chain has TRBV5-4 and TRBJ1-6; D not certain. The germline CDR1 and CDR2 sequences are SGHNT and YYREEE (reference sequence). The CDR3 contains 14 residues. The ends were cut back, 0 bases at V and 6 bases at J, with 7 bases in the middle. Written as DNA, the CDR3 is TGTGCCAGCAGCTTGGCCAGGTTTAATTCACCCCTCCACTTT. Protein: CASSLARFNSPLHF. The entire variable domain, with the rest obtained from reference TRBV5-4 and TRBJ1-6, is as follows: ETGVTQSPTHLIKTRGQQVTLRCSSQSGHNTVSWYQQALGQGPQFIFQYYREEENGRGNFPPRFSGLQFPNYSSELNVNALELDDSALYLCASSLARFNSPLHFGNGTRLTVT.

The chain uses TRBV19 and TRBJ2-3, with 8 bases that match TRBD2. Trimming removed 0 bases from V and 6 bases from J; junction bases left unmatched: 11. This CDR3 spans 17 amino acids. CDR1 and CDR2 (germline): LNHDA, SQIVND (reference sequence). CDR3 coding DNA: TGTGCCAGTAGTATAGATTTGGCGGGAGGAGCGCACGATACGCAGTATTTT. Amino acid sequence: CASSIDLAGGAHDTQYF.

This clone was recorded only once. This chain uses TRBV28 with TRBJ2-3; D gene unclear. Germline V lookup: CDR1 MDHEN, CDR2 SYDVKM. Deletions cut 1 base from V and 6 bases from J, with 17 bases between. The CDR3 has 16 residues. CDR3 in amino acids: CASSLSIGFPADTQYF. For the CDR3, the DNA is TGTGCCAGCAGTTTATCGATCGGTTTTCCCGCTGATACGCAGTATTTT.

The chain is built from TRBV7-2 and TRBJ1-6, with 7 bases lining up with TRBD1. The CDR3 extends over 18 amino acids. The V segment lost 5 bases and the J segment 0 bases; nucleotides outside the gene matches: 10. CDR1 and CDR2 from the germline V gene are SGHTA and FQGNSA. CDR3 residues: CASSRDSFPSSYNSPLHF. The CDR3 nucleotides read TGTGCCAGCAGCCGGGACAGTTTTCCGAGCTCCTATAATTCACCCCTCCACTTT.

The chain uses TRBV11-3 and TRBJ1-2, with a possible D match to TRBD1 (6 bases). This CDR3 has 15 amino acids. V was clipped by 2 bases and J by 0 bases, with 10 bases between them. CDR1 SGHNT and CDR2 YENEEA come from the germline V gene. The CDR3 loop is CASSLNRVPNYGYTF. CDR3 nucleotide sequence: TGTGCCAGCAGCTTAAACAGGGTTCCTAACTATGGCTACACCTTC.

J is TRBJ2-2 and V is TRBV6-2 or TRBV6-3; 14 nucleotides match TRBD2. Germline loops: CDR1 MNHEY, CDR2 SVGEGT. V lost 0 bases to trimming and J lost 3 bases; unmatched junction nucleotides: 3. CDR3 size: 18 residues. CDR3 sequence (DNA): TGTGCCAGCAGTTACTCGACTAGCGGGGGGGCCTACACCGGGGAGCTGTTTTTT. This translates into CASSYSTSGGAYTGELFF.

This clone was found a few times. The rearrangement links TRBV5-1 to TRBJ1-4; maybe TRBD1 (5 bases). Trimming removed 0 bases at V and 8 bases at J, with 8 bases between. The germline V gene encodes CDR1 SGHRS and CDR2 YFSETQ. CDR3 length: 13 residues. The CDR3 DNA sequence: TGCGCCAGCAGCTTGGCCTCAGGGGAAAAACTGTTTTTT. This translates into CASSLASGEKLFF. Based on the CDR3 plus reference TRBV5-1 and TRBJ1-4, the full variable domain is KAGVTQTPRYLIKTRGQQVTLSCSPISGHRSVSWYQQTPGQGLQFLFEYFSETQRNKGNFPGRFSGRQFSNSRSEMNVSTLELGDSALYLCASSLASGEKLFFGSGTQLSVL.

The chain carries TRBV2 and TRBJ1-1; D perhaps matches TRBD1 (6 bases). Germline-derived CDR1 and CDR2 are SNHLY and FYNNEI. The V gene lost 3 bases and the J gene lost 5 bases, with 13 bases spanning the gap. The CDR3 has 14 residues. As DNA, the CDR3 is TGTGCCAGCAGTGAGTTAGGGGGAAATACTGAAGCTTTCTTT. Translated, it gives CASSELGGNTEAFF.

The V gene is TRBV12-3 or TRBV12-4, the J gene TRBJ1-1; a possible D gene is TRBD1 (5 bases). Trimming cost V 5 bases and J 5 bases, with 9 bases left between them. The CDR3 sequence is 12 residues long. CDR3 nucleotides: TGTGCCAGCAGTCCAGGGTTTACTGAAGCTTTCTTT. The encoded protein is CASSPGFTEAFF.

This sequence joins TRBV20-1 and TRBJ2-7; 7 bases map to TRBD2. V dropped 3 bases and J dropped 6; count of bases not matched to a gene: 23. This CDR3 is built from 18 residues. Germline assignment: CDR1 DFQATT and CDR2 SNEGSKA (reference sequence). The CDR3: CSASGALSGLKLSAEQYF. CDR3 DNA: TGCAGTGCTAGTGGGGCTCTATCGGGACTAAAGCTATCGGCCGAGCAGTACTTC.

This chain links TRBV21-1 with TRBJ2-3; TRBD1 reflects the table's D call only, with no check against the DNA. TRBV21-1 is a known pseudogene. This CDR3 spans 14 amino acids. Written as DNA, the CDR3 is TGTGCCAGCAGCAGCCAGGGTTGCACAGATACGCAGTATTTT. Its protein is CASSSQGCTDTQYF.

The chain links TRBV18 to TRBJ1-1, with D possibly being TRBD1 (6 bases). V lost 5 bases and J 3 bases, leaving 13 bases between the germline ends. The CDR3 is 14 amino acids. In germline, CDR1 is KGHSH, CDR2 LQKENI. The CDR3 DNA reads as TGTGCCAGCTCAGGGAAAGGGGGGGACACTGAAGCTTTCTTT. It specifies CASSGKGGDTEAFF.

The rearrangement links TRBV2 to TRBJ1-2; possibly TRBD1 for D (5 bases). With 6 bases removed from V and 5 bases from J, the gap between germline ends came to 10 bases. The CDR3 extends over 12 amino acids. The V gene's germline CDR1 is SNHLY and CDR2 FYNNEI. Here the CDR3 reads CASREDTYGYTF. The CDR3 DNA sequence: TGTGCCAGCAGAGAGGACACGTATGGCTACACCTTC. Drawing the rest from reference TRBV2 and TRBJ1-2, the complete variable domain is EPEVTQTPSHQVTQMGQEVILRCVPISNHLYFYWYRQILGQKVEFLVSFYNNEISEKSEIFDDQFSVERPDGSNFTLKIRSTKLEDSAMYFCASREDTYGYTFGSGTRLTVV.

The chain's CDR3 is CASSRVQGHGYTF. The DNA of the CDR3 is TGTGCCAGCAGCCGGGTGCAGGGCCATGGCTACACCTTC. The V gene is TRBV7-2, the J gene TRBJ1-2, with D possibly being TRBD1 (5 bases). The V gene's germline CDR1 is SGHTA and CDR2 FQGNSA. V was cut by 5 bases and J by 6 bases, with 13 bases left in between. The CDR3 loop spans 13 amino acids.

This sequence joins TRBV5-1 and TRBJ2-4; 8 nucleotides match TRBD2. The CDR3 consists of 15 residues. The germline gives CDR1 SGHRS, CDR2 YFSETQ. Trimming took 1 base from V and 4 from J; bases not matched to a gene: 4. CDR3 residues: CASSLSRGGKNIQYF. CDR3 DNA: TGCGCCAGCAGCTTGAGCCGGGGGGGAAAAAACATTCAGTACTTC.

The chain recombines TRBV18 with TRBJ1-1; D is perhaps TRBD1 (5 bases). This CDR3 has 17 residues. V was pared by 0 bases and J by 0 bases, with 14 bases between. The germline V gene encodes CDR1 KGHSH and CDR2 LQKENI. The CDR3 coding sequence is TGTGCCAGCTCACCACCCGGGACTCAAGTCATGAACACTGAAGCTTTCTTT. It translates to CASSPPGTQVMNTEAFF.

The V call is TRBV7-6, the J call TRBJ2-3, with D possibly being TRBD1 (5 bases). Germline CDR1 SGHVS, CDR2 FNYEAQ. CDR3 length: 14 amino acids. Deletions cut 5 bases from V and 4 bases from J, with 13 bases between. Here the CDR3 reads CASSPQVGPDTQYF. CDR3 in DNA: TGTGCCAGCAGCCCACAGGTCGGCCCAGATACGCAGTATTTT.

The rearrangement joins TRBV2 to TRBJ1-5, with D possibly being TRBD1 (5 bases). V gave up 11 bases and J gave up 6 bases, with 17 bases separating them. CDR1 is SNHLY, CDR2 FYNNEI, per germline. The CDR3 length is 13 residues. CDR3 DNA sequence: TGTGCCTCATTCGCAGGGTTGGTTCAGCCCCAGCATTTT. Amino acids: CASFAGLVQPQHF.

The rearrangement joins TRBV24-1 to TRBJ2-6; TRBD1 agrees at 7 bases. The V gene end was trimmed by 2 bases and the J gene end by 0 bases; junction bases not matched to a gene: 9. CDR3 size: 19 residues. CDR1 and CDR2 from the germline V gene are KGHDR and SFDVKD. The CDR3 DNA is TGTGCCACCAGTGATTGGCCCGGGACAGTCAACTCTGGGGCCAACGTCCTGACTTTC. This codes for CATSDWPGTVNSGANVLTF.

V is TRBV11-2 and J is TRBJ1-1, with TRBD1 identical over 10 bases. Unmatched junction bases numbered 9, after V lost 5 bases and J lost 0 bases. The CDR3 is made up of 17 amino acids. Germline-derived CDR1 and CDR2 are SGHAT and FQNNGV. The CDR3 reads CASSPGQGVLMNTEAFF. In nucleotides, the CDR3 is TGTGCCAGCAGCCCTGGACAGGGGGTTCTCATGAACACTGAAGCTTTCTTT.

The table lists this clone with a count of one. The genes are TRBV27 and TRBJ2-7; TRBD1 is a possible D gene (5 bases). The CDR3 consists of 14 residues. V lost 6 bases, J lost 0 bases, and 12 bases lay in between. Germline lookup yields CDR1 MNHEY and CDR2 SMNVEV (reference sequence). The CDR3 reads CASSAVQASYEQYF. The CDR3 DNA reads TGTGCCAGCAGCGCAGTACAGGCCTCCTACGAGCAGTACTTC.

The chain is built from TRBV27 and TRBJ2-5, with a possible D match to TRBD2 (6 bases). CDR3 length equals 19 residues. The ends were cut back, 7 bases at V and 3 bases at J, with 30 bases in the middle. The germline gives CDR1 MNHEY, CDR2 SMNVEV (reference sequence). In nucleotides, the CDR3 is TGTGCCAGCACGCCCCGCTGCAGGGAGGAGCGGGTGTATAAAGAGACCCAGTACTTC. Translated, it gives CASTPRCREERVYKETQYF.

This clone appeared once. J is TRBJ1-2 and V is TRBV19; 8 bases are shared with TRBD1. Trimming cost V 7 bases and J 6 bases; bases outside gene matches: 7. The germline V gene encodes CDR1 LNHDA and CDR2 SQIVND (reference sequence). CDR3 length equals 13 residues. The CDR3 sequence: CASNPQGADGYTF. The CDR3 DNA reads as TGTGCCAGTAACCCCCAGGGGGCCGATGGCTACACCTTC.

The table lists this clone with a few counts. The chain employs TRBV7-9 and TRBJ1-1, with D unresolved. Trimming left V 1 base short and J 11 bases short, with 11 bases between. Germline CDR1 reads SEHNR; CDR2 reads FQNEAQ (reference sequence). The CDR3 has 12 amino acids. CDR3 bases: TGTGCCAGCAGCTTAGAGGCCCTCGGGGCTTTCTTT. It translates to CASSLEALGAFF.

CDR3 sequence (DNA): TGTGCCTGGAGTATCCGTCAGGGGAATCAGCCCCAGCATTTT. Its translation: CAWSIRQGNQPQHF. The rearrangement uses TRBV30 and TRBJ1-5; D possibly corresponds to TRBD1 (6 bases). The CDR3 spans 14 residues. CDR1 and CDR2 (germline): GTSNPN, SVGIG (reference sequence). Between the trimmed V and J ends, which lost 2 bases and 4 bases, there was a span of 12 bases.